These 9 T cell receptor delta chains came from one sample sequenced in a study of Vδ1+ human thymocytes. General study results and limits: Thymic TRG and TRD repertoires appeared highly polyclonal, with Gaussian CDR3 length distributions.

Their specific antigens are unknown. Extracted RNA was reverse transcribed into cDNA. Multiplex PCR used pooled V-gene forward primers and a constant-region reverse primer to amplify CDR3s. TCRdb re-processed the multiplex PCR reads using CATT. The sample lists some 27,000 delta-chain clones, nearly 7.5% occurring once. The specimen was Vdelta1+ gamma-delta thymocytes from the thymus. Subset noted: FACS-sorted CD3+ TCRalphabeta- TCRVdelta1+ TCRVdelta2- thymocytes. These receptors originate from a girl less than two years old who had congenital heart surgery.

In its sample, this clone ranks as medium-sized. V and J are TRAV29/DV5 and TRDJ1; TRDD3 matches 13 bases. Germline V lookup: CDR1 NSMFDY, CDR2 ISSIKDK. The trim removed 0 bases at V and 3 bases at J, leaving 8 bases unmatched. This CDR3 is 17 amino acids long. The CDR3 loop reads CAASASLLGDTADKLIF. The CDR3, as DNA: TGTGCAGCAAGCGCGTCCCTACTGGGGGATACGGCCGATAAACTCATCTTT.

J is TRDJ1 and V is TRDV1, with D possibly matching TRDD2 (6 bases). This CDR3 has 16 residues. V lost 4 bases and J 1 base, leaving 16 bases between the germline ends. CDR1 is TSWWSYY, CDR2 QGS, per germline. The CDR3 sequence: CALGASPSSFTDKLIF. The CDR3 DNA sequence: TGTGCTCTTGGGGCGTCGCCATCTTCCTTCACCGATAAACTCATCTTT.

This clone was detected a few times. V is TRDV1 and J is TRDJ1; D remains unclear. Per germline, CDR1 TSWWSYY and CDR2 QGS. The CDR3 is 15 residues long. Trimming left V 4 bases short and J 4 bases short, with 16 bases between. The CDR3 here is CALGGLRRSVDKLIF. Written as DNA, the CDR3 is TGTGCTCTTGGGGGACTTCGAAGATCGGTCGATAAACTCATCTTT.

The sample holds a few counts of this clone. The V call is TRDV1, the J call TRDJ1; TRDD2 matches 9 bases. CDR3 length: 19 residues. Unmatched junction bases numbered 15, after V lost 4 bases and J lost 0 bases. The germline V gene encodes CDR1 TSWWSYY and CDR2 QGS. CDR3 sequence (DNA): TGTGCTCTTGGGGTTCGGCCTTCCTACGGCATGGATTACACCGATAAACTCATCTTT. This encodes CALGVRPSYGMDYTDKLIF.

The chain carries TRDV1 and TRDJ1; D not resolved. Trimming took 1 base from V and 1 from J, leaving 7 bases between them. This CDR3 is built from 14 residues. The germline CDR1 and CDR2 sequences are TSWWSYY and QGS. CDR3 bases: TGTGCTCTTGGGGAACCTGCGGGCACCGATAAACTCATCTTT. This translates into CALGEPAGTDKLIF.

The V call is TRDV1, the J call TRDJ1, with 9 bases aligning to TRDD3. This CDR3 spans 19 amino acids. The V gene end was trimmed by 0 bases and the J gene end by 3 bases; junction bases not matched to a gene: 14. CDR1 is TSWWSYY, CDR2 QGS, per germline. This chain's CDR3 is CALGELVRGGYPIPDKLIF. Written as DNA, the CDR3 is TGTGCTCTTGGGGAACTAGTTCGGGGGGGATACCCCATCCCCGATAAACTCATCTTT.

This clone was observed a few times. V gene TRDV1 combines with J gene TRDJ1, with 8 bases identical to TRDD3. Trimming cost V 2 bases and J 2 bases; bases outside gene matches: 25. Germline CDR1 TSWWSYY, CDR2 QGS. This CDR3 spans 22 amino acids. CDR3 nucleotide sequence: TGTGCTCTTGGGGAAAACAGCTCCGACGACTTACTGGGGGGGTTCTTAACCGATAAACTCATCTTT. Its translation: CALGENSSDDLLGGFLTDKLIF.

V and J are TRDV1 and TRDJ2; D is perhaps TRDD3 (7 bases). V lost 2 bases to trimming and J lost 2 bases, with 30 bases between them. This CDR3 is 22 amino acids long. Germline CDR1 TSWWSYY, CDR2 QGS. The DNA of the CDR3 is TGTGCTCTTGGGGAATCACCCCGGCCTTCCAACCCTTACTGGGGATTGACAGCACAACTCTTCTTT. It translates to CALGESPRPSNPYWGLTAQLFF.

As concerns this clone: A read error may produce the germline difference seen at one junction end. The chain couples TRDV1 to TRDJ1; no reliable D call. The CDR3 extends over 15 amino acids. CDR1 TSWWSYY and CDR2 QGS come from the germline V gene. The CDR3, as DNA: TGTGCTCTTGGGGAACTAGTCGGACCACGCCAGGGGCTCATCTTC. Amino acid sequence: CALGELVGPRQGLIF.